This TCR beta chain was sequenced for a study of cytomegalovirus exposure and HLA in healthy donors. The CDR3 extends over 15 amino acids. Looked up from germline, CDR1 is WNHNN and CDR2 is SYGVQD (reference sequence). Trimming at V came to 9 bases and at J to 0 bases, leaving 8 bases not matched to a gene. The PCR contained 60 Vbeta and 13 Jbeta primers. Sequenced by immunoSEQ multiplex PCR; TCRdb stores in-frame clones only, minus some. This table holds about 98,000 clones, 55% to 80% found once. The source is a female donor in good health and CMV-seronegative. Sequences were obtained from PBMCs. V is TRBV10-1 and J is TRBJ1-5; 7 bases are shared with TRBD1. The CDR3 DNA is TGCGCCAGTCTTGCAGGGGGTTATAGCAATCAGCCCCAGCATTTT. Residues: CASLAGGYSNQPQHF.